The 10 T cell receptor beta chains in this list originate from one sample, sequenced in a study of T cells in Graves' hyperthyroidism and ophthalmopathy. It was RNA transcripts that yielded the amplified TCR beta CDR3 regions. TCR CDR3 underwent first-round RT-PCR with the HTBI primer set. A single record per CDR3 protein comes from TCRdb applying MiXCR to the multiplex PCR reads. The profile shows hundreds of thousands of distinct CDR3 sequences, 45% of them singletons. Sequenced sample: peripheral blood or thyroid tissue (not recorded which). All receptors derive from an adult man with Graves' disease, either hyperthyroidism or ophthalmopathy (not recorded which).

This clonotype was detected only a few times. The rearrangement uses TRBV28 and TRBJ1-5; D ambiguous. The V end lost 5 bases, the J end lost 11 bases, and 10 bases lay between the germline ends. Germline V gene sequence: CDR1 MDHEN, CDR2 SYDVKM. The length of the CDR3 is 11 residues. The CDR3 sequence: CASSHSRSQHF. CDR3 in DNA: TGTGCCAGCAGTCATTCCCGCTCCCAGCATTTT. The full variable domain, rest sourced from reference TRBV28 and TRBJ1-5, is DVKVTQSSRYLVKRTGEKVFLECVQDMDHENMFWYRQDPGLGLRLIYFSYDVKMKEKGDIPEGYSVSREKKERFSLILESASTNQTSMYLCASSHSRSQHFGDGTRLSIL.

Only one count was recorded for this clonotype. The chain is built from TRBV11-2 and TRBJ1-5; D is unclear. CDR3 length: 14 residues. CDR1 is SGHAT, CDR2 FQNNGV, per germline. V was cut by 1 base and J by 5 bases, with 9 bases left in between. The CDR3 spells CASSLVGSDQPQHF. As DNA, the CDR3 is TGTGCCAGCAGCTTAGTCGGGTCGGATCAGCCCCAGCATTTT.

V is TRBV9 and J is TRBJ1-5, with a weak D call TRBD1 (5 bases). V was pared by 5 bases and J by 5 bases, with 17 bases between. Looked up from germline, CDR1 is SGDLS and CDR2 is YYNGEE. There are 15 residues in the CDR3. The CDR3 DNA is TGTGCCAGCAGTTACTCAGGGACGGACGATCAGCCCCAGCATTTT. Amino acids: CASSYSGTDDQPQHF.

Of note for this clonotype: Germline and junction disagree at one end, which may indicate a read error. The chain links TRBV7-9 to TRBJ2-1, with TRBD2 identical over 12 bases. This CDR3 has 11 residues. The germline V gene encodes CDR1 SEHNR and CDR2 FQNEAQ (reference sequence). The CDR3 DNA reads as TGTGCCAGCAGCCTAGCGGGAGGGACGTTCTTC. Its protein is CASSLAGGTFF.

The genes are TRBV20-1 and TRBJ1-3; weak D call: TRBD1 (5 bases). The CDR3 extends over 16 amino acids. The ends were cut back, 0 bases at V and 0 bases at J, with 12 bases in the middle. CDR1 is DFQATT, CDR2 SNEGSKA, per germline (reference sequence). CDR3 amino acids: CSARDPGGGSGNTIYF. Here the CDR3 DNA reads TGCAGTGCTAGAGATCCCGGGGGTGGCTCTGGAAACACCATATATTTT.

This clonotype was found a few times. This chain joins TRBV9 and TRBJ2-6; D uncertain. There are 14 residues in the CDR3. V lost 6 bases to trimming and J lost 0 bases, with 7 bases between them. Germline V gene lookup returns CDR1 SGDLS and CDR2 YYNGEE. The CDR3 sequence: CASKGSSGANVLTF. Here the CDR3 DNA reads TGTGCCAGCAAAGGAAGCTCTGGGGCCAACGTCCTGACTTTC. The variable domain in full, with the rest retrieved from reference TRBV9 and TRBJ2-6, is DSGVTQTPKHLITATGQRVTLRCSPRSGDLSVYWYQQSLDQGLQFLIQYYNGEERAKGNILERFSAQQFPDLHSELNLSSLELGDSALYFCASKGSSGANVLTFGAGSRLTVL.

The sample holds many counts of this clonotype. V usage is TRBV10-2 and J usage is TRBJ1-3, with a tentative D call TRBD1 (6 bases). The CDR3 consists of 14 residues. The germline V gene has CDR1 WSHSY and CDR2 SAAADI. Trimming left V 3 bases short and J 4 bases short, with 10 bases between. As DNA, the CDR3 is TGCGCCAGCAGTGAAGGGGGGAAAGGAAACACCATATATTTT. It translates to CASSEGGKGNTIYF.

Notes on this clonotype: Given the absence of the conserved phenylalanine or tryptophan at the CDR3 end, a read error is likely. V usage is TRBV5-4 and J usage is TRBJ1-1; no reliable D call. The V end was cut by 4 bases, the J end by 7 bases, with 11 bases between. Germline V CDR1 and CDR2: SGHNT, YYREEE (reference sequence). The CDR3 sequence is 12 residues long. The CDR3 is CASSIGPVEAFL. The DNA for the CDR3 is TGTGCCAGCAGCATTGGGCCAGTTGAAGCTTTCCTT.

The table lists this clonotype with many counts. The chain joins TRBV19 to TRBJ1-5; a possible D gene is TRBD1 (5 bases). This CDR3 is 16 amino acids long. In germline, CDR1 is LNHDA, CDR2 SQIVND (reference sequence). V was clipped by 3 bases and J by 1 base, with 13 bases between them. The CDR3 bases are TGTGCCAGTAGTATTCAAGGGGTACGCAGCAATCAGCCCCAGCATTTT. This codes for CASSIQGVRSNQPQHF.

This clonotype was detected ten times or more. The genes are TRBV7-9 and TRBJ1-5, with TRBD1 matching 11 bases. Germline assignment: CDR1 SEHNR and CDR2 FQNEAQ (reference sequence). This CDR3 spans 18 amino acids. V lost 1 base to trimming and J lost 5 bases; unmatched junction nucleotides: 10. The CDR3 sequence: CASSLGDQDRGLHQPQHF. CDR3 bases: TGTGCCAGCAGCTTAGGGGACCAGGACAGGGGGCTTCATCAGCCCCAGCATTTT.